This TCR beta chain emerged from a study of cytomegalovirus exposure and HLA in healthy donors. Study-wide results and caveats: In an earlier analysis, most TCR beta V segments were productive about 87% or about 30% of the time. The study put some 160 TCR beta chains on its list as cytomegalovirus-associated.

Turning to this clone: The antigen is undetermined.

The PCR made use of 60 Vbeta and 13 Jbeta primers. Clones were read by immunoSEQ multiplex PCR, and TCRdb kept only the in-frame ones, dropping some. The sample shows about 130,000 clones, 70% to 85% of them seen only once. The source is a man aged 40-55 years in good health and CMV-seropositive. Specimen: PBMCs.

The CDR3 DNA follows: TGTGCTAGTGGTTTCAACCCTACTGGGCGTTCGTATCAGCCCCAGCATTTT. Translation gives CASGFNPTGRSYQPQHF. This sequence joins TRBV12-5 and TRBJ1-5; D is unresolved. Germline V lookup: CDR1 LGHNT, CDR2 FRNRAP. V dropped 3 bases and J dropped 5 bases, with 20 bases sitting between them. The CDR3 spans 17 residues.